The clone carrying this T cell receptor (beta chain) was recorded many times. What it recognizes is unknown. The record originates from a study of T-cell reconstitution after alpha-beta-depleted transplantation in children. TCRbeta library construction was performed incorporating unique molecular identifiers. From the PCR reads, TCRdb called clonotypes with MiXCR, one entry per CDR3 protein. The table includes 80,000 or so distinct CDR3 sequences, roughly an eighth detected once. The V end lost 0 bases, the J end lost 1 base, and 10 bases lay between the germline ends. The CDR3 extends over 16 amino acids. Germline V lookup: CDR1 DFQATT, CDR2 SNEGSKA (reference sequence). Study results and caveats: It was surviving recipient T cells and thymic progenitors that gave some patients high TCRbeta diversity at day 60. T cells produced anew were the main source of T-cell counts and diversity one year after transplant. The origin of alpha-beta T cells about two months after transplant was reportedly several hundred expanded graft clones.

This receptor was identified in a male patient between 2 and 10 years old who had a stem cell transplant for acute lymphoblastic leukemia, so the T cells may come from the graft donor. This sequence joins TRBV20-1 and TRBJ2-6, with a tentative D call TRBD2 (6 bases). The material sequenced was PBMCs, mostly from graft donor cells, taken 180 days after TCRalphabeta/CD19-depleted stem cell transplant. Here the CDR3 reads CSARDFRGSGANVLTF. The CDR3 nucleotides read TGCAGTGCTAGAGATTTCCGGGGGTCTGGGGCCAACGTCCTGACTTTC.